The 14 T cell receptor beta chains below all came from one sample that was sequenced in a study of T cell responses to AZD1222 COVID-19 vaccine. The data were produced by immunoSEQ multiplex PCR, yet TCRdb's version contains in-frame clones alone and is incomplete. The sample includes 95,000 to 100,000 clones, approximately 84% of them seen just once. The specimen was peripheral blood, collected 28 days after the second AZD1222 dose. All receptors come from an adult who received the AZD1222 COVID-19 vaccine.

The chain has TRBV6-4 and TRBJ2-3, with 8 bases that match TRBD1. Unmatched junction bases numbered 9, after V lost 8 bases and J lost 2 bases. The germline V gene has CDR1 MRHNA and CDR2 SNTAGT. The CDR3 contains 15 residues. CDR3 coding DNA: TGTGCCAGCTCCAGGGACAGGCGATCCACAGATACGCAGTATTTT. Translating gives CASSRDRRSTDTQYF.

This CDR3 reads CASVPRGGSTSEQYF. The CDR3 coding sequence is TGTGCCAGCGTACCGAGGGGGGGGTCTACCTCCGAGCAGTACTTC. V is TRBV18 and J is TRBJ2-7, with D possibly matching TRBD2 (7 bases). CDR1 is KGHSH, CDR2 LQKENI, per germline. With 8 bases removed from V and 6 bases from J, the gap between germline ends came to 23 bases. CDR3 size: 15 residues.

The rearrangement joins TRBV11-2 to TRBJ2-5; tentatively, D is TRBD1 or TRBD2 (6 bases each). The V end was cut by 5 bases, the J end by 5 bases, with 18 bases between. The germline gives CDR1 SGHAT, CDR2 FQNNGV. This CDR3 comprises 15 residues. The CDR3 sequence: CASSQGAGGLETQYF. In nucleotides, the CDR3 is TGTGCCAGCAGCCAAGGGGCCGGGGGCCTGGAGACCCAGTACTTC.

The gene calls are TRBV7-2 and TRBJ1-2; D ambiguous. Trimming cost V 1 base and J 4 bases, with 16 bases left between them. From germline, CDR1 is SGHTA and CDR2 FQGNSA. This CDR3 region has 16 residues. The CDR3 DNA reads TGTGCCAGCAGCTTAGTAGGTACCTTACAGACCTATGGCTACACCTTC. It codes for CASSLVGTLQTYGYTF.

In its sample, this clone is medium-sized (0.01 to 0.1%). This sample includes further DNA sequences coding for the same CDR3. CDR3 loop: CASSLSVNTEAFF. CDR3 DNA: TGTGCCAGCAGCTTGTCCGTGAACACTGAAGCTTTCTTT. The chain links TRBV11-3 to TRBJ1-1; no clear D gene. The CDR3 contains 13 residues. Germline V gene sequence: CDR1 SGHNT, CDR2 YENEEA. With 3 bases removed from V and 0 bases from J, the gap between germline ends came to 5 bases.

The rearrangement links TRBV3-1 (or the pseudogene TRBV3-2) to TRBJ2-2; no clear D. Germline loops: CDR1 LGHDT, CDR2 YNNKEL (reference sequence). Trimming shortened V by 3 bases and J by 6 bases, and 5 bases separated the two germline ends. This CDR3 contains 12 residues. The CDR3 coding sequence is TGTGCCAGCAGCCAGGGGTCCGGGGAGCTGTTTTTT. This codes for CASSQGSGELFF.

This clone was observed once. The J gene is TRBJ1-2, the V gene TRBV20-1; possible D gene TRBD1, 5 bases. Germline V CDR1 and CDR2: DFQATT, SNEGSKA (reference sequence). This CDR3 region has 11 residues. Trimming took off 4 bases at V and 5 bases at J, with 8 bases between the two ends. Here the CDR3 reads CSATQGYGYTF. For the CDR3, the DNA is TGCAGTGCTACCCAGGGTTATGGCTACACCTTC.

The rearrangement links TRBV25-1 to TRBJ1-4; D is unclear. This CDR3 comprises 14 residues. V was shortened by 2 bases and J by 5 bases, with 9 bases between the two germline ends. In germline, CDR1 is MGHDK, CDR2 SYGVNS. DNA for the CDR3: TGTGCCAGCAGTGAAGGCGTGGGGAATGAAAAACTGTTTTTT. Its translation is CASSEGVGNEKLFF.

This chain uses TRBV27 with TRBJ1-1, with D maybe TRBD1 (5 bases). Trimming cost V 5 bases and J 10 bases, with 14 bases left between them. The CDR3 consists of 12 residues. Germline values: CDR1 MNHEY, CDR2 SMNVEV (reference sequence). The CDR3 reads CASSPGPGGAFF. CDR3 bases: TGTGCCAGCAGTCCAGGGCCGGGGGGAGCTTTCTTT.

The V gene is TRBV29-1, the J gene TRBJ2-7, with 7 bases that match TRBD1. The CDR3 has 13 residues. Germline values: CDR1 SQVTM, CDR2 ANQGSEA. The ends lost 4 bases at V and 3 bases at J; junction bases unmatched: 6. The DNA for the CDR3 is TGCAGCGTTGCCGGACAGGTGAACTACGAGCAGTACTTC. Its protein is CSVAGQVNYEQYF.

This chain joins TRBV15 and TRBJ1-5; no clear D gene. Germline V lookup: CDR1 LNHNV, CDR2 YYDKDF (reference sequence). The CDR3 has 13 residues. V dropped 4 bases and J dropped 4 bases, with 8 bases sitting between them. CDR3 region: CATSTTSNQPQHF. CDR3 DNA: TGTGCCACCAGCACAACCTCGAATCAGCCCCAGCATTTT.

This sequence joins TRBV6-5 and TRBJ2-1; no clear D. The length of the CDR3 is 13 residues. Trimming cost V 0 bases and J 10 bases, with 10 bases left between them. Germline V gene lookup returns CDR1 MNHEY and CDR2 SVGAGI. The CDR3 loop is CASSYSTLGEQFF. The CDR3 DNA is TGTGCCAGCAGTTACTCGACGCTGGGCGAGCAGTTCTTC.

The chain carries TRBV18 and TRBJ2-1; 10 bases are a match to TRBD2. The V and J ends lost 0 bases and 8 bases, in that order; junction bases with no gene match: 7. The CDR3 is 16 residues long. Germline values: CDR1 KGHSH, CDR2 LQKENI. The DNA for the CDR3 is TGTGCCAGCTCACCACCGAGCAAGCGGGAGGGTCATGAGCAGTTCTTC. Its translation is CASSPPSKREGHEQFF.

This clone was picked up a small number of times. The chain uses TRBV5-1 and TRBJ2-7; 7 bases are shared with TRBD2. CDR1 is SGHRS and CDR2 is YFSETQ in the germline V gene. The CDR3 runs to 16 residues. The junction had 17 bases not matched to a gene; V was cut back by 4 bases and J by 7 bases. Here the CDR3 reads CASSPAARLGGGEQYF. The CDR3 DNA reads as TGCGCCAGCAGCCCCGCCGCTCGACTGGGGGGAGGGGAGCAGTACTTC.